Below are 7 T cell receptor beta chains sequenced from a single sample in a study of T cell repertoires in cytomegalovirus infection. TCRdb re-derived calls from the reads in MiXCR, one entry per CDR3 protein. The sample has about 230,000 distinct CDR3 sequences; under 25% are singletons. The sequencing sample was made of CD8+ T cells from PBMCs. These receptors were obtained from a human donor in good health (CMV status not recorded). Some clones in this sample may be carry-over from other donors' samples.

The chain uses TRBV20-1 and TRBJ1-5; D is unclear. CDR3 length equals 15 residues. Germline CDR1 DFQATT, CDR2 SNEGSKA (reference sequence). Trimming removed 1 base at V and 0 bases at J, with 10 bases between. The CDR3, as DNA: TGCAGTGCTAGAGCTGAGATTTATAGCAATCAGCCCCAGCATTTT. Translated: CSARAEIYSNQPQHF.

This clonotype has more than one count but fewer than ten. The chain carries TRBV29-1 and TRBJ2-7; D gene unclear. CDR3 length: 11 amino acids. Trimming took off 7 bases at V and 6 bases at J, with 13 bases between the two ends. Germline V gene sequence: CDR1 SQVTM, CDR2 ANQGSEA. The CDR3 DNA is TGCAGCGCCCCGGTGGGGATCGAGCAGTACTTC. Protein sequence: CSAPVGIEQYF.

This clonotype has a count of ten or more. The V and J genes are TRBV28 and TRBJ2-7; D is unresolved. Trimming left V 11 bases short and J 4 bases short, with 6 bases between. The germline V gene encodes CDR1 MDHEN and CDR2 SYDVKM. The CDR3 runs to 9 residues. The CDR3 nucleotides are TGTGCCGCAGGATACGAGCAGTACTTC. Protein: CAAGYEQYF. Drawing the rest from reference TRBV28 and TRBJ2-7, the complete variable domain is DVKVTQSSRYLVKRTGEKVFLECVQDMDHENMFWYRQDPGLGLRLIYFSYDVKMKEKGDIPEGYSVSREKKERFSLILESASTNQTSMYLCAAGYEQYFGPGTRLTVT.

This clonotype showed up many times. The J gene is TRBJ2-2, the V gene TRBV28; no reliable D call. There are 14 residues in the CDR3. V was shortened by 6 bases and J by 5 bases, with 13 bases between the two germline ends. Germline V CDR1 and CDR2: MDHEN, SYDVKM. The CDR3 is CASSRSARTGELFF. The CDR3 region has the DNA TGTGCCAGCAGCCGCTCAGCCAGGACCGGGGAGCTGTTTTTT.

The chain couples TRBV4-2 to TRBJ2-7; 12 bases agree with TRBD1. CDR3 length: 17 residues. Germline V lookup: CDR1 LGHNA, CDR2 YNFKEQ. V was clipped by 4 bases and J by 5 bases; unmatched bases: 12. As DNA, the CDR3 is TGTGCCAGCAGCCTCGGGACAGGGGGCTTCCCGAGGGACGAGCAGTACTTC. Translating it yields CASSLGTGGFPRDEQYF.

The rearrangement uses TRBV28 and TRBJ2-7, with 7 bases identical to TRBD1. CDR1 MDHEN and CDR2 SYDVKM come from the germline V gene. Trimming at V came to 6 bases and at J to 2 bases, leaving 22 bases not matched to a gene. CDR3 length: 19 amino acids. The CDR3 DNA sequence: TGTGCCAGCAGCTCCAAGCCTAGAACACAGGGGACGCCTACCTACGAGCAGTACTTC. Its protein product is CASSSKPRTQGTPTYEQYF.

The CDR3 is CASSSGRGGNTEAFF. The CDR3 DNA sequence: TGTGCCAGCAGCTCGGGGCGTGGAGGGAACACTGAAGCTTTCTTT. This rearrangement joins TRBV7-9 to TRBJ1-1; D is possibly TRBD1 (5 bases). The CDR3 has 15 amino acids. Germline values: CDR1 SEHNR, CDR2 FQNEAQ (reference sequence). V was pared by 4 bases and J by 1 base, with 13 bases between. The whole variable domain, filled in from reference TRBV7-9 and TRBJ1-1, reads DTGVSQNPRHKITKRGQNVTFRCDPISEHNRLYWYRQTLGQGPEFLTYFQNEAQLEKSRLLSDRFSAERPKGSFSTLEIQRTEQGDSAMYLCASSSGRGGNTEAFFGQGTRLTVV.